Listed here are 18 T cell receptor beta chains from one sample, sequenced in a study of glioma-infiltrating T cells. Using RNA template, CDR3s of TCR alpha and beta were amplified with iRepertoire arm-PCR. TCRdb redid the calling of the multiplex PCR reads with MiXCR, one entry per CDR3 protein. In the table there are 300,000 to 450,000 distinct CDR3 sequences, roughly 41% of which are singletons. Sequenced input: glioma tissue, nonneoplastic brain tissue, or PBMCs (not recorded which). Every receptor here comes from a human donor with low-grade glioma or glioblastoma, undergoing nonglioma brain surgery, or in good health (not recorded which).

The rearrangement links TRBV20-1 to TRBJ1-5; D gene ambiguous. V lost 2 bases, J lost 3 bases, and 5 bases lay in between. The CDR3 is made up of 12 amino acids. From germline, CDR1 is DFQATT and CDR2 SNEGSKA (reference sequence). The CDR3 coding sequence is TGCAGTGCTAGAACCTCCAATCAGCCCCAGCATTTT. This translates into CSARTSNQPQHF.

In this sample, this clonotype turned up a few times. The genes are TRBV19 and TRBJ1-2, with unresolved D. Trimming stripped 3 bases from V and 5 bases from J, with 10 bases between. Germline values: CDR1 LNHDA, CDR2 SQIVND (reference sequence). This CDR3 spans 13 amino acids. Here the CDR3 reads CASSMITDYGYTF. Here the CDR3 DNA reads TGTGCCAGTAGTATGATTACGGATTATGGCTACACCTTC.

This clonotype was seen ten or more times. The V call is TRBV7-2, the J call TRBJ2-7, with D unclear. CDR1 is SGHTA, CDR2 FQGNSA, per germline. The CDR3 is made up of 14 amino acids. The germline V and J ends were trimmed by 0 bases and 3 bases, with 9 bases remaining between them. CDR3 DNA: TGTGCCAGCAGCTTAGCAGGTCCAAACTACGAGCAGTACTTC. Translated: CASSLAGPNYEQYF. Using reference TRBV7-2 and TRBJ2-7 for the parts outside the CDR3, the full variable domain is GAGVSQSPSNKVTEKGKDVELRCDPISGHTALYWYRQSLGQGLEFLIYFQGNSAPDKSGLPSDRFSAERTGGSVSTLTIQRTQQEDSAVYLCASSLAGPNYEQYFGPGTRLTVT.

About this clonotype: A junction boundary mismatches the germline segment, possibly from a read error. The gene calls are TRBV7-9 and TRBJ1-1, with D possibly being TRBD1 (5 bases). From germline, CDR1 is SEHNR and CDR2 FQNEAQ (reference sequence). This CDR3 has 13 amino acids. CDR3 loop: CAGSLAPGTSTFF. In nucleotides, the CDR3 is TGTGCCGGCAGCTTAGCCCCAGGGACTTCGACTTTCTTT.

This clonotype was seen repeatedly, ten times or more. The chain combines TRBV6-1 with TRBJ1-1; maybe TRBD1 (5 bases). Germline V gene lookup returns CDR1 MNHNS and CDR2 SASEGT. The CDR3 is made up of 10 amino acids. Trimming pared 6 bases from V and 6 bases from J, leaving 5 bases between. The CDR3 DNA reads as TGTGCCAGCAGAGGGGCTGAAGCTTTCTTT. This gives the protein CASRGAEAFF.

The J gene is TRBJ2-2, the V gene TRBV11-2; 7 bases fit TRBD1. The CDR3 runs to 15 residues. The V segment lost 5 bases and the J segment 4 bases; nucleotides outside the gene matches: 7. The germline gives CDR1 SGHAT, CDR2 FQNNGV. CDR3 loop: CASSLRDRGTGELFF. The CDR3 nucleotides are TGTGCCAGCAGCCTGAGGGACAGAGGCACCGGGGAGCTGTTTTTT.

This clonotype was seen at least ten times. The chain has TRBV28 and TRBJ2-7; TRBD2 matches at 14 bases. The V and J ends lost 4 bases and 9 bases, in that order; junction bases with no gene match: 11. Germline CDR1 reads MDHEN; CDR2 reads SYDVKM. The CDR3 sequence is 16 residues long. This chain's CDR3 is CASSSPPTSGRAGQYF. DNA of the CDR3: TGTGCCAGCAGTTCTCCCCCGACTAGCGGGAGGGCCGGGCAGTACTTC.

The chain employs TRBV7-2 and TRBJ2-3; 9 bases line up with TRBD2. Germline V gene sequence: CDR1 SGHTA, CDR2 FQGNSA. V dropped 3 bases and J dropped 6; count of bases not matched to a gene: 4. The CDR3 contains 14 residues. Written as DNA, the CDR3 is TGTGCCAGCAGCTTGGGCGGGAGGGGCGATACGCAGTATTTT. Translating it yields CASSLGGRGDTQYF.

The CDR3 DNA sequence: TGTGCCAGCAGCCGACAGGACGGGATGAACACTGAAGCTTTCTTT. Translated, it gives CASSRQDGMNTEAFF. V is TRBV7-9 and J is TRBJ1-1; D possibly corresponds to TRBD1 (6 bases). Per the germline V gene, CDR1 is SEHNR and CDR2 is FQNEAQ (reference sequence). The V and J ends lost 5 bases and 0 bases respectively, with 13 bases between them. The CDR3 contains 15 residues.

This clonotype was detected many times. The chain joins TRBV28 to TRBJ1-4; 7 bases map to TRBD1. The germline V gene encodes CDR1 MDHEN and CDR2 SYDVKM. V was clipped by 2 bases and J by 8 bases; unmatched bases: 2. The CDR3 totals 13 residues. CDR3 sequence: CASSLPDREKLFF. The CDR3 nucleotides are TGTGCCAGCAGTTTACCGGACAGGGAAAAACTGTTTTTT.

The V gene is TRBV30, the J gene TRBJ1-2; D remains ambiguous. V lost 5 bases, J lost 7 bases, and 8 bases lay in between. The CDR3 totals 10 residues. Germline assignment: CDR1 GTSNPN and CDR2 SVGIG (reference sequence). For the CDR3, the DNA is TGTGCCTGGGGCCCCCCTGGCTACACCTTC. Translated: CAWGPPGYTF.

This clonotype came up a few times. CDR3 region: CASSLYPDTQYF. CDR3 nucleotide sequence: TGTGCCAGCAGCTTATACCCGGATACGCAGTATTTT. V and J are TRBV7-9 and TRBJ2-3, with D unclear. Trimming left V 2 bases short and J 6 bases short, with 6 bases between. Germline lookup yields CDR1 SEHNR and CDR2 FQNEAQ (reference sequence). The CDR3 extends over 12 amino acids.

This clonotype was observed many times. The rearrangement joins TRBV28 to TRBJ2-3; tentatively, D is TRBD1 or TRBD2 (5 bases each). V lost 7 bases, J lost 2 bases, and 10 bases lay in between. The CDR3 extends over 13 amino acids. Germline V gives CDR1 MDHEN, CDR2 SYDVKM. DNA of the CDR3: TGTGCCAGCAACCGGGGACCCACAGATACGCAGTATTTT. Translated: CASNRGPTDTQYF.

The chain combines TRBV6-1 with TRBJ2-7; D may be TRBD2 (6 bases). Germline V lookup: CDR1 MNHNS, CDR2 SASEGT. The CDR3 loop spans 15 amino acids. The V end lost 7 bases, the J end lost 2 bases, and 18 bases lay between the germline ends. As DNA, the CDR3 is TGTGCCAGCACCCTTCCCGGGGGTAAAGCCTACGAGCAGTACTTC. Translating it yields CASTLPGGKAYEQYF.

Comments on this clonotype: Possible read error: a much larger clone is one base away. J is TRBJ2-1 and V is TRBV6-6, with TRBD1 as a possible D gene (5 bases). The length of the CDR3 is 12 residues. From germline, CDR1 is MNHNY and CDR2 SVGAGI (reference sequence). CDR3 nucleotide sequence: TGTGCAGCAGGGCTTACGTACAATGAGCAGTCCTTC. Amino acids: CAAGLTYNEQSF.

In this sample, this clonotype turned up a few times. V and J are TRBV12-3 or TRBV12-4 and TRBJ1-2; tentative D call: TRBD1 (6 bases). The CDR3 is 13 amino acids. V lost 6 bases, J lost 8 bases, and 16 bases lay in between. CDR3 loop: CASSLGGRWGYTF. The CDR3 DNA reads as TGTGCCAGCAGCCTCGGGGGCCGCTGGGGCTACACCTTC.

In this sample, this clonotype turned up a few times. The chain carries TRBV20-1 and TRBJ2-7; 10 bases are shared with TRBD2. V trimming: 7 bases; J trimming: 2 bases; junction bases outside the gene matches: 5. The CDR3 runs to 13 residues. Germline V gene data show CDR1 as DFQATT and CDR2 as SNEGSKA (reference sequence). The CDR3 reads CSGGTSETYEQYF. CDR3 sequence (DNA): TGCAGTGGCGGGACTAGCGAGACCTACGAGCAGTACTTC.

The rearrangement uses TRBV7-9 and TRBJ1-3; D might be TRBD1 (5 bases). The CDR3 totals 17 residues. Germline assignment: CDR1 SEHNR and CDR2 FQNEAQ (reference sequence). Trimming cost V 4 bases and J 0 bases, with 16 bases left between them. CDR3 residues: CASSSEWDLGSGNTIYF. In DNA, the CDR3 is TGTGCCAGCAGCTCCGAATGGGACCTGGGCTCTGGAAACACCATATATTTT.